The T cell receptor beta chain under discussion was sequenced for a study of human T cells and chemical hapten exposure. The germline gives CDR1 LNHDA, CDR2 SQIVND (reference sequence). There are 15 residues in the CDR3. Germline trimming cut 2 bases from V and 4 bases from J; bases unmatched to any gene: 7. As to time point: patch test 2, 6 weeks after DPC sensitization. Treatment in this sample: therapeutic diphenylcyclopropenone sensitization with weekly scalp DPC. One entry per CDR3 protein, called by TCRdb with MiXCR from the RACE reads. The table records around 99,000 distinct CDR3 sequences, 9.2% of them present only once.

The sequencing used whole blood, collected in connection with sensitization to the hapten diphenylcyclopropenone (DPC). This sequence originates from a woman aged 40 to 55 with alopecia areata. Some clones in this sample may be carry-over from other donors' samples. The chain uses TRBV19 and TRBJ1-2; 7 positions match TRBD1. CDR3 sequence: CASSITAGQIYGYTF. In DNA form, the CDR3 reads TGTGCCAGTAGTATAACGGCGGGACAGATCTATGGCTACACCTTC. The variable domain in full, completed from reference TRBV19 and TRBJ1-2, reads DGGITQSPKYLFRKEGQNVTLSCEQNLNHDAMYWYRQDPGQGLRLIYYSQIVNDFQKGDIAEGYSVSREKKESFPLTVTSAQKNPTAFYLCASSITAGQIYGYTFGSGTRLTVV.